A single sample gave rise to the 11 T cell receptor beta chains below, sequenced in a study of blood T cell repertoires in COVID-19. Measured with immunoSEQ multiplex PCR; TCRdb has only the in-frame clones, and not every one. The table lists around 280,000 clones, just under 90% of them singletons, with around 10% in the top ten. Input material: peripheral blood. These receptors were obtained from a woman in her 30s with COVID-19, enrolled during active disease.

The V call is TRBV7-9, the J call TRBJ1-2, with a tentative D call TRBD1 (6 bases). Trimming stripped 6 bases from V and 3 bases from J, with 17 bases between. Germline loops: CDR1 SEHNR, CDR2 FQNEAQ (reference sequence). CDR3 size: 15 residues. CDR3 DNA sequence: TGTGCCAGCAGTCCGAATGGGGGGGCAGACTATGGCTACACCTTC. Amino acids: CASSPNGGADYGYTF.

CDR3 in DNA: TGTGCCAGCTCACCGACAGATACCTATGGCTACACCTTC. Translation gives CASSPTDTYGYTF. The chain uses TRBV18 and TRBJ1-2, with D maybe TRBD1 (5 bases). Germline V lookup: CDR1 KGHSH, CDR2 LQKENI. V was trimmed by 3 bases and J by 4 bases, leaving 9 bases between them. The CDR3 covers 13 residues.

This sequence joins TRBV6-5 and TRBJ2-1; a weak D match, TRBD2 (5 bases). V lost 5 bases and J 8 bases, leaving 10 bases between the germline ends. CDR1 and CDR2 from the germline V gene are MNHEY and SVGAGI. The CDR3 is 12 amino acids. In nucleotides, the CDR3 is TGTGCCAGCAGTCAGGAGGTGGATGAGCAGTTCTTC. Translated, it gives CASSQEVDEQFF.

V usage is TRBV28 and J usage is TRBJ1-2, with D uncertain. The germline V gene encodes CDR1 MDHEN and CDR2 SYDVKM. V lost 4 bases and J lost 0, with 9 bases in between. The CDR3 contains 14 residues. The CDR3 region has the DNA TGTGCCAGCAGTTACCGGGGAGCTAACTATGGCTACACCTTC. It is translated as CASSYRGANYGYTF.

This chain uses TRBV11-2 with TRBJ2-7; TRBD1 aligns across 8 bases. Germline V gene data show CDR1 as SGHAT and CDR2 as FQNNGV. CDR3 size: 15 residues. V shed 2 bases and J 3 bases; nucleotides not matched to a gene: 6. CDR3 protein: CASSLNAGTGYEQYF. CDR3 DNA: TGTGCCAGCAGCTTAAATGCCGGGACAGGCTACGAGCAGTACTTC.

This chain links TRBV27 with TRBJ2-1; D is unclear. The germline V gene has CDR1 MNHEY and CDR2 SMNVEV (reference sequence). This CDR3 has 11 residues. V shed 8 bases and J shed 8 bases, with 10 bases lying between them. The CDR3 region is CASGSGHEQFF. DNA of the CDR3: TGTGCCAGCGGTAGTGGGCATGAGCAGTTCTTC.

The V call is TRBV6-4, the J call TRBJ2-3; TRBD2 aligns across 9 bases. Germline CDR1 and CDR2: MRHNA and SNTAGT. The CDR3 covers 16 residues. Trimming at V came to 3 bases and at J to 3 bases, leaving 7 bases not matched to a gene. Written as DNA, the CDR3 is TGTGCCAGCAGTGAGGTTGGCGGGGGGGCGACAGATACGCAGTATTTT. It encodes CASSEVGGGATDTQYF.

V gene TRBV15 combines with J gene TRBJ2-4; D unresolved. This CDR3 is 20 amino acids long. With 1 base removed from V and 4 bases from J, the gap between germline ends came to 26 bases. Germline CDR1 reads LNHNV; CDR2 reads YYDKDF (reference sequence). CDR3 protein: CATSRGAKDTLSSLKNIQYF. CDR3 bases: TGTGCCACCAGCAGAGGGGCGAAGGATACCCTGTCCTCCTTAAAAAACATTCAGTACTTC.

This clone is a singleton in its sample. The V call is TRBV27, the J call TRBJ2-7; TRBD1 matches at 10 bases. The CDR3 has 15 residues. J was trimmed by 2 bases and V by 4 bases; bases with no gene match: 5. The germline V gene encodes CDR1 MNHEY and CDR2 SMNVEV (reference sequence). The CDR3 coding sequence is TGTGCCAGCAGTTATATTGGACAGGGGGCCTACGAGCAGTACTTC. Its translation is CASSYIGQGAYEQYF.

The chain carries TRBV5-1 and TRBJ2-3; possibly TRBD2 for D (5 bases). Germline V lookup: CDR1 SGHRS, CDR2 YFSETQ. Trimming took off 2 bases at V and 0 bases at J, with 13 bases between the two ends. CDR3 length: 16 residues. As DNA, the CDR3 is TGCGCCAGCAGCTTCCCGGACTTTCCTAGCACAGATACGCAGTATTTT. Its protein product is CASSFPDFPSTDTQYF.

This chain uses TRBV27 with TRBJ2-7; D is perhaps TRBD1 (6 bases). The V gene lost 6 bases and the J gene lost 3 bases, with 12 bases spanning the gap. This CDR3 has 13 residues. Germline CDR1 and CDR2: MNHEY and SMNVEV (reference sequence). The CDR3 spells CASRRQVHYEQYF. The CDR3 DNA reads TGTGCCAGCAGAAGACAGGTCCACTACGAGCAGTACTTC.